These 27 T cell receptor beta chains were sequenced from one sample in a study of graft-versus-host responses after intestinal transplantation. Clones were sequenced by immunoSEQ multiplex PCR, and TCRdb holds only the in-frame ones, with some missing. The sample holds roughly 120,000 clones; 75% to 95% are singletons and the top ten take about 0.18%. These receptors have no identified antigens. The sample was unstimulated CD4+ T cells sorted from spleen or lymph node cells, taken before intestinal transplant. These receptors originate from a human donor who received an intestinal transplant.

The chain carries TRBV7-9 and TRBJ1-5; 8 bases are shared with TRBD1. Trimming cost V 5 bases and J 6 bases; bases outside gene matches: 6. Germline V gene lookup returns CDR1 SEHNR and CDR2 FQNEAQ (reference sequence). This CDR3 has 14 residues. The CDR3 is CASSAQGESQPQHF. CDR3 bases: TGTGCCAGCAGCGCACAGGGGGAAAGTCAGCCCCAGCATTTT.

This chain joins TRBV6-1 and TRBJ2-2; unclear D gene. Germline values: CDR1 MNHNS, CDR2 SASEGT. V lost 6 bases to trimming and J lost 1 base, with 9 bases between them. The CDR3 is 14 amino acids. The CDR3 DNA reads TGTGCCAGCAGCCTCCTCTTGAACACCGGGGAGCTGTTTTTT. The encoded protein is CASSLLLNTGELFF.

The chain has TRBV5-5 and TRBJ1-5; 8 nucleotides align to TRBD1. The CDR3 covers 15 residues. V dropped 2 bases and J dropped 3; count of bases not matched to a gene: 4. Germline CDR1 and CDR2: SGHKS and YYEKEE (reference sequence). The CDR3 coding sequence is TGTGCCAGCAGCTTTGGACAGGGAGTCAATCAGCCCCAGCATTTT. Translation gives CASSFGQGVNQPQHF.

The rearrangement joins TRBV10-1 to TRBJ2-5; weak D call: TRBD1 (7 bases). The CDR3 extends over 16 amino acids. V was clipped by 8 bases and J by 7 bases, with 26 bases between them. Germline assignment: CDR1 WNHNN and CDR2 SYGVQD (reference sequence). The CDR3 loop reads CASPEVWGDRQGTQYF. In nucleotides, the CDR3 is TGCGCCAGCCCCGAGGTGTGGGGGGATCGACAGGGGACCCAGTACTTC.

The chain recombines TRBV5-1 with TRBJ1-1; 11 bases are a match to TRBD1. Trimming took 4 bases from V and 3 from J; bases not matched to a gene: 5. CDR1 is SGHRS, CDR2 YFSETQ, per germline. The CDR3 length is 15 residues. The DNA of the CDR3 is TGCGCCAGCAGCCGGACAGGGGGCGTAGACACTGAAGCTTTCTTT. Translating it yields CASSRTGGVDTEAFF.

The chain is built from TRBV20-1 and TRBJ2-7; D is ambiguous. This CDR3 is built from 10 residues. V lost 5 bases and J lost 7, with 9 bases in between. Per germline, CDR1 DFQATT and CDR2 SNEGSKA (reference sequence). CDR3 bases: TGCAGTGCTTCACGGGTAGAGCAGTACTTC. Amino acid sequence: CSASRVEQYF.

V gene TRBV6-5 combines with J gene TRBJ2-6; D gene ambiguous. Germline V gives CDR1 MNHEY, CDR2 SVGAGI. V was clipped by 0 bases and J by 0 bases, with 6 bases between them. There are 16 residues in the CDR3. Here the CDR3 reads CASSYSSTSGANVLTF. The CDR3 DNA reads as TGTGCCAGCAGTTACTCGAGCACCTCTGGGGCCAACGTCCTGACTTTC.

This sequence joins TRBV6-1 and TRBJ2-3; D call uncertain. Germline V lookup: CDR1 MNHNS, CDR2 SASEGT. The germline V and J ends were trimmed by 6 bases and 6 bases, with 13 bases remaining between them. The CDR3 has 13 residues. CDR3: CASRSQPQDTQYF. The CDR3 bases are TGTGCCAGCAGGTCCCAACCTCAGGATACGCAGTATTTT.

The rearrangement joins TRBV4-3 to TRBJ2-3; 7 nucleotides agree with TRBD1. J was trimmed by 9 bases and V by 0 bases; bases with no gene match: 3. The V gene's germline CDR1 is LGHNA and CDR2 YSLEER. The CDR3 is 13 amino acids. The DNA of the CDR3 is TGCGCCAGCAGCCAAGAGTCAGGGGGAACGCAGTATTTT. Its protein product is CASSQESGGTQYF.

The table lists this clone with a few counts. V gene TRBV7-9 combines with J gene TRBJ1-3, with D uncertain. Germline V gives CDR1 SEHNR, CDR2 FQNEAQ (reference sequence). V lost 4 bases, J lost 0 bases, and 10 bases lay in between. CDR3 length: 15 residues. In nucleotides, the CDR3 is TGTGCCAGCAGCTCCTCGGGGAGCTCTGGAAACACCATATATTTT. Residues: CASSSSGSSGNTIYF.

CDR3 bases: TGTGCCAGCAGTTACTCCCGACTGGGCTCCTACGAGCAGTACTTC. This encodes CASSYSRLGSYEQYF. This chain connects TRBV6-5 to TRBJ2-7; no firm D call. Deletions cut 0 bases from V and 0 bases from J, with 9 bases between. From germline, CDR1 is MNHEY and CDR2 SVGAGI. The CDR3 length is 15 residues.

This chain connects TRBV28 to TRBJ1-2, with 9 bases lining up with TRBD1. There are 14 residues in the CDR3. The V gene end was trimmed by 3 bases and the J gene end by 4 bases; junction bases not matched to a gene: 3. The germline gives CDR1 MDHEN, CDR2 SYDVKM. CDR3: CASSFRQGVYGYTF. The DNA for the CDR3 is TGTGCCAGCAGTTTTAGACAGGGGGTCTATGGCTACACCTTC.

The J gene is TRBJ2-7, the V gene TRBV5-1; D unresolved. CDR1 is SGHRS and CDR2 is YFSETQ in the germline V gene. The CDR3 sequence is 16 residues long. Trimming left V 4 bases short and J 2 bases short, with 19 bases between. In DNA, the CDR3 is TGCGCCAGCAGCCTGAAACACATCAGATCCGCCTACGAGCAGTACTTC. Protein product: CASSLKHIRSAYEQYF.

This rearrangement joins TRBV7-9 to TRBJ1-6, with 10 bases that match TRBD1. The junction had 7 bases not matched to a gene; V was cut back by 4 bases and J by 10 bases. CDR1 SEHNR and CDR2 FQNEAQ come from the germline V gene (reference sequence). The CDR3 length is 15 residues. This chain's CDR3 is CASSSTGTGVSPLHF. Written as DNA, the CDR3 is TGTGCCAGCAGCTCAACCGGGACAGGGGTCTCACCCCTCCACTTT.

This chain connects TRBV21-1 to TRBJ1-2; the table's D call TRBD1 went unverified against the DNA. TRBV21-1 is described as a pseudogene. This CDR3 spans 16 amino acids. CDR3 nucleotide sequence: TGTGCCAGCAGCCGAAGCAAGGGGCCAACGAACTATGGCTACACCTTC. It specifies CASSRSKGPTNYGYTF.

The CDR3 bases are TGCAGCGTTGAAACCCTCGGGGGTACTAGCGTTCGCTACAATGAGCAGTTCTTC. Translated, it gives CSVETLGGTSVRYNEQFF. The chain recombines TRBV29-1 with TRBJ2-1, with 7 bases identical to TRBD2. Germline CDR1 and CDR2: SQVTM and ANQGSEA. The CDR3 runs to 18 residues. With V trimmed by 2 bases and J by 3 bases, 16 bases remained unmatched.

The CDR3 nucleotides are TGCGCCAGCAGCAGAGACGGAGCTAACTATGGCTACACCTTC. This encodes CASSRDGANYGYTF. V usage is TRBV5-1 and J usage is TRBJ1-2; D ambiguous. This CDR3 spans 14 amino acids. Germline V gives CDR1 SGHRS, CDR2 YFSETQ. The V end was cut by 4 bases, the J end by 0 bases, with 10 bases between.

The rearrangement uses TRBV29-1 and TRBJ2-5; tentative D call: TRBD2 (7 bases). CDR1 and CDR2 from the germline V gene are SQVTM and ANQGSEA. Between the trimmed V and J ends, which lost 6 bases and 1 base, there was a span of 15 bases. The CDR3 is 14 residues long. In DNA form, the CDR3 reads TGCAGCGTGGCCTGGGGGGGCCCCCAAGAGACCCAGTACTTC. Amino acids: CSVAWGGPQETQYF.

The rearrangement uses TRBV19 and TRBJ1-2; no firm D call. V was trimmed by 0 bases and J by 0 bases, leaving 20 bases between them. CDR1 is LNHDA and CDR2 is SQIVND in the germline V gene (reference sequence). The CDR3 is 19 amino acids. The CDR3 sequence: CASSIDLLRDLCPNYGYTF. In DNA, the CDR3 is TGTGCCAGTAGTATAGATCTTTTACGAGACTTGTGTCCTAACTATGGCTACACCTTC.

CDR3 loop: CSGLWGVAFF. The CDR3 bases are TGCAGCGGCCTTTGGGGGGTAGCTTTCTTT. The chain uses TRBV29-1 and TRBJ1-1, with D perhaps TRBD1 (5 bases). Germline lookup yields CDR1 SQVTM and CDR2 ANQGSEA. Between the trimmed V and J ends, which lost 7 bases and 10 bases, there was a span of 13 bases. The CDR3 is made up of 10 amino acids.

This sequence joins TRBV7-9 and TRBJ2-7, with 9 bases fitting TRBD1. Looked up from germline, CDR1 is SEHNR and CDR2 is FQNEAQ (reference sequence). The CDR3 extends over 18 amino acids. Trimming at V came to 2 bases and at J to 2 bases, leaving 13 bases not matched to a gene. The CDR3 nucleotides read TGTGCCAGCAGCTTATATAGGGACAGGGAAGGAAGGACCTACGAGCAGTACTTC. Residues: CASSLYRDREGRTYEQYF.

The chain employs TRBV5-4 and TRBJ2-3, with D perhaps TRBD2 (7 bases). The germline CDR1 and CDR2 sequences are SGHNT and YYREEE (reference sequence). The CDR3 is 14 residues long. Trimming removed 2 bases from V and 1 base from J, with 8 bases in between. In nucleotides, the CDR3 is TGTGCCAGCAGCTTCGGGGGGCGCACAGATACGCAGTATTTT. Amino acids: CASSFGGRTDTQYF.

The chain joins TRBV2 to TRBJ2-5; possible D gene TRBD2, 5 bases. There are 14 residues in the CDR3. The V gene lost 2 bases and the J gene lost 5 bases, with 12 bases spanning the gap. Germline CDR1 reads SNHLY; CDR2 reads FYNNEI. The DNA of the CDR3 is TGTGCCAGCAGTGAACAACGTGGGAGCGAGACCCAGTACTTC. It specifies CASSEQRGSETQYF.

The chain is built from TRBV27 and TRBJ2-3; the D is unclear. The CDR3 is 14 amino acids. The germline V gene has CDR1 MNHEY and CDR2 SMNVEV (reference sequence). Trimming took 0 bases from V and 3 from J, leaving 7 bases between them. The CDR3 is CASSLSSPTDTQYF. The CDR3 coding sequence is TGTGCCAGCAGTTTATCGTCTCCGACAGATACGCAGTATTTT.

The chain couples TRBV10-3 to TRBJ2-7; the D gene is possibly TRBD1 (6 bases). V dropped 3 bases and J dropped 3 bases, with 15 bases sitting between them. The CDR3 is 15 residues long. CDR1 and CDR2 from the germline V gene are ENHRY and SYGVKD. The DNA of the CDR3 is TGTGCCATCAGTGACCCGGGACACCGGCTCTACGAGCAGTACTTC. Translating gives CAISDPGHRLYEQYF.

The chain links TRBV28 to TRBJ2-1, with 9 bases fitting TRBD2. V dropped 4 bases and J dropped 4; count of bases not matched to a gene: 8. Germline CDR1 reads MDHEN; CDR2 reads SYDVKM. This CDR3 region has 16 residues. CDR3 in amino acids: CASSSPLLAGYNEQFF. CDR3 coding DNA: TGTGCCAGCAGTTCCCCCTTACTAGCGGGTTACAATGAGCAGTTCTTC. The full variable domain, completed using reference TRBV28 and TRBJ2-1, is DVKVTQSSRYLVKRTGEKVFLECVQDMDHENMFWYRQDPGLGLRLIYFSYDVKMKEKGDIPEGYSVSREKKERFSLILESASTNQTSMYLCASSSPLLAGYNEQFFGPGTRLTVL.

In DNA, the CDR3 is TGTGCCAGCAGGGATTCAGGGTCCCTGAACACTGAAGCTTTCTTT. Its translation is CASRDSGSLNTEAFF. V is TRBV6-5 and J is TRBJ1-1; D might be TRBD1 (5 bases). Trimming removed 6 bases from V and 0 bases from J, with 14 bases in between. Looked up from germline, CDR1 is MNHEY and CDR2 is SVGAGI. The CDR3 runs 15 residues.